This T cell receptor (beta chain) is from a study of blood T cells in healthy people across ages. Findings and limits, study-wide: Diversity estimated from one million T cells was considered an underestimate. The unsorted PBMCs prevented any conclusive comparison of naive versus antigen-experienced cells.

In the case of this clonotype: Its specificity is not known.

The authors ran a second PCR of roughly 7 to 11 cycles using a sample-barcoded 5' primer and a J-beta primer mix. TCRdb re-called the 5' RACE reads with MiXCR, one entry per CDR3 protein. The sample has 730,000 or so distinct CDR3 sequences; approximately 43% are singletons. The CDR3 length is 11 residues. The V end was cut by 3 bases, the J end by 6 bases, with 8 bases between. CDR1 and CDR2 from the germline V gene are SQVTM and ANQGSEA. The receptor was derived from a woman aged 60-70 years in good health. The V gene is TRBV29-1, the J gene TRBJ1-2; unclear D gene. The sample consisted of blood. As DNA, the CDR3 is TGCAGCGTTGATTTTGGGGATGGCTACACCTTC. Translated: CSVDFGDGYTF.